This TCR beta chain was identified during a study of tumor and adjacent non-tumor tissue in lung cancer. The overall study: On average, productive TCRbeta reads reached about 4.17 million per sample.

This sample's RNA came from whole unsorted tissue. Distant lung tissue was collected more than 3 cm away from the tumor edge. Chemotherapy-naive patients with new lung cancer underwent thoracic surgery in China, August–November 2014. The length of the CDR3 is 13 residues. CDR1 MNHEY and CDR2 SVGEGT come from the germline V gene. Three rounds of nested PCR, following a modified ARM-PCR protocol, produced the TCRbeta library. TCRdb re-called the multiplex PCR reads with MiXCR, one entry per CDR3 protein. This table has some 80,000 distinct CDR3 sequences, 75% to 85% appearing once. About this clonotype: An end of the junction differs from the germline gene, which may be a read error.

This sequence joins TRBV6-2 or TRBV6-3 and TRBJ2-1; no definite D call. Sequenced input: distant non-tumor lung tissue. The origin of this receptor is a woman aged 45-65 years with non-small cell lung cancer. CDR3 sequence (DNA): TGTGCCAGTAGTTACTCGGTTAGGAATGAGCAGTTCTTC. It encodes CASSYSVRNEQFF.